These 15 T cell receptor beta chains originate from one sample sequenced in a study of glioma-infiltrating T cells. TCR alpha and beta CDR3 regions were amplified from RNA using iRepertoire nested multiplex PCR. TCRdb passed the multiplex PCR reads through MiXCR, listing each CDR3 protein once. This table has about 22,000 distinct CDR3 sequences, just under 25% appearing once. Input material: glioma tissue, nonneoplastic brain tissue, or PBMCs (not recorded which). The receptors shown here come from a human donor with low-grade glioma or glioblastoma, undergoing nonglioma brain surgery, or in good health (not recorded which).

Concerning this clonotype: This may be a read error, as it is one base from a much larger clone. This chain joins TRBV11-2 and TRBJ1-1; TRBD1 agrees at 8 bases. Trimming cost V 10 bases and J 1 base; bases outside gene matches: 5. Germline loops: CDR1 SGHAT, CDR2 FQNNGV. The CDR3 has 13 amino acids. CDR3 bases: TGTGCCACCTCCGGGACAGGGAACACTGAAGCTTTCTTT. Its protein is CATSGTGNTEAFF.

This clonotype was picked up many times. The chain links TRBV6-6 to TRBJ1-3; no reliable D call. CDR3 length: 14 residues. The V end was cut by 0 bases, the J end by 3 bases, with 6 bases between. Germline V gene data show CDR1 as MNHNY and CDR2 as SVGAGI (reference sequence). CDR3 amino acids: CASSYSGRGNTIYF. The CDR3 nucleotides are TGTGCCAGCAGTTACTCAGGGCGTGGAAACACCATATATTTT.

In its sample, this clonotype was seen a few times. J is TRBJ2-3 and V is TRBV19; tentative D call: TRBD2 (6 bases). V lost 3 bases to trimming and J lost 8 bases, with 12 bases between them. The CDR3 covers 13 residues. Germline CDR1 is LNHDA and CDR2 is SQIVND (reference sequence). The CDR3 region is CASSIKTSSTQYF. The CDR3 bases are TGTGCCAGTAGTATTAAAACTAGCAGTACGCAGTATTTT.

This chain links TRBV4-1 with TRBJ2-7, with 7 bases lining up with TRBD1. This CDR3 contains 16 residues. The junction had 12 bases not matched to a gene; V was cut back by 2 bases and J by 5 bases. The germline CDR1 and CDR2 sequences are MGHRA and YSYEKL. The CDR3 coding sequence is TGCGCCAGCAGCCAACCCGCAACCAGACAGGGCAACGAGCAGTACTTC. Translating it yields CASSQPATRQGNEQYF.

For this clonotype: This clone may be a read error of a much larger clone one base away. The rearrangement uses TRBV27 and TRBJ2-6; D may be TRBD2 (6 bases). Germline V gene lookup returns CDR1 MNHEY and CDR2 SMNVEV (reference sequence). This CDR3 contains 14 residues. The CDR3 spells CASSAGTGADVLTF. In nucleotides, the CDR3 is TGTGCCAGCAGCGCAGGGACTGGGGCCGACGTCCTGACTTTC.

The J gene is TRBJ1-2, the V gene TRBV4-1; possibly TRBD1 for D (6 bases). Per germline, CDR1 MGHRA and CDR2 YSYEKL. This CDR3 has 15 amino acids. The ends were cut back, 3 bases at V and 4 bases at J, with 15 bases in the middle. CDR3 sequence (DNA): TGCGCCAGCAGCCAGGGGACAACGGGAGTCTATGGCTACACCTTC. This sequence encodes CASSQGTTGVYGYTF.

This clonotype was recorded many times. The genes are TRBV27 and TRBJ2-7; D unclear. Germline-derived CDR1 and CDR2 are MNHEY and SMNVEV (reference sequence). The V end lost 4 bases, the J end lost 7 bases, and 14 bases lay between the germline ends. The CDR3 spans 13 residues. DNA for the CDR3: TGTGCCAGCAGTTACCGTCCTTCTCGGGAGCAGTACTTC. This gives the protein CASSYRPSREQYF.

Note on this clonotype: A much larger clone is a single base away; this may be a read error. The J gene is TRBJ2-5, the V gene TRBV19, with D possibly called TRBD1 or TRBD2 (6 bases each). Per the germline V gene, CDR1 is LNHDA and CDR2 is SQIVND (reference sequence). The CDR3 totals 16 residues. CDR3 loop: CASSTGRLGLGETKYF. The CDR3 DNA is TGTGCCAGTAGCACAGGGAGGCTAGGACTCGGAGAGACCAAGTACTTC. Full variable domain (rest looked up from reference TRBV19 and TRBJ2-5): DGGITQSPKYLFRKEGQNVTLSCEQNLNHDAMYWYRQDPGQGLRLIYYSQIVNDFQKGDIAEGYSVSREKKESFPLTVTSAQKNPTAFYLCASSTGRLGLGETKYFGPGTRLLVL.

There are many counts of this clonotype. V gene TRBV20-1 combines with J gene TRBJ1-2, with 8 bases matching TRBD1. The CDR3 is made up of 14 amino acids. Trimming removed 6 bases from V and 6 bases from J; junction bases left unmatched: 12. The germline V gene has CDR1 DFQATT and CDR2 SNEGSKA (reference sequence). CDR3 bases: TGCAGTGCCAAAACGGCAGGGGGCGCGGATGGCTACACCTTC. Amino acids: CSAKTAGGADGYTF.

J is TRBJ1-3 and V is TRBV12-3 or TRBV12-4; 7 bases line up with TRBD1. There are 14 residues in the CDR3. Losses at the gene ends were 3 bases for V and 2 bases for J; bases not matched to a gene: 1. The CDR3 protein is CASSFGTAGNTIYF. CDR3 in DNA: TGTGCCAGCAGTTTCGGGACAGCTGGAAACACCATATATTTT.

The gene calls are TRBV5-1 and TRBJ1-4; no reliable D call. Trimming shortened V by 3 bases and J by 8 bases, and 11 bases separated the two germline ends. This CDR3 is built from 13 residues. Germline lookup yields CDR1 SGHRS and CDR2 YFSETQ. Here the CDR3 DNA reads TGCGCCAGCAGCTCGGACCCGAGGGAAAAACTGTTTTTT. It translates to CASSSDPREKLFF.

This clonotype occurred many times. This rearrangement joins TRBV7-6 to TRBJ2-1; D is uncertain. Trimming left V 1 base short and J 5 bases short, with 6 bases between. The CDR3 is 13 residues long. The germline V gene encodes CDR1 SGHVS and CDR2 FNYEAQ. CDR3 region: CASSLVWNNEQFF. The DNA for the CDR3 is TGTGCCAGCAGCTTAGTATGGAACAATGAGCAGTTCTTC.

The table lists this clonotype with a few counts. The chain has TRBV28 and TRBJ2-2, with 7 nucleotides matching TRBD2. Germline lookup yields CDR1 MDHEN and CDR2 SYDVKM. The CDR3 totals 15 residues. V was pared by 3 bases and J by 5 bases, with 6 bases of the junction left unmatched. The DNA for the CDR3 is TGTGCCAGCAGTTTGGGGACTAAGGGGACCGGGGAGCTGTTTTTT. Translation gives CASSLGTKGTGELFF. Using reference TRBV28 and TRBJ2-2 for the parts outside the CDR3, the full variable domain is DVKVTQSSRYLVKRTGEKVFLECVQDMDHENMFWYRQDPGLGLRLIYFSYDVKMKEKGDIPEGYSVSREKKERFSLILESASTNQTSMYLCASSLGTKGTGELFFGEGSRLTVL.

The sample holds many counts of this clonotype. The CDR3 region is CASKKTRFLREQYF. In nucleotides, the CDR3 is TGTGCCAGCAAAAAGACAAGGTTCCTTAGGGAGCAGTACTTC. The chain employs TRBV6-1 and TRBJ2-7; D remains unclear. V was clipped by 7 bases and J by 7 bases, with 20 bases between them. Germline V gene sequence: CDR1 MNHNS, CDR2 SASEGT. The CDR3 consists of 14 residues.

About this clonotype: A much larger clone is a single base away; this may be a read error. The rearrangement uses TRBV6-2 or TRBV6-3 and TRBJ1-1; TRBD1 is a possible D gene (5 bases). Germline V gene lookup returns CDR1 MNHEY and CDR2 SVGEGT. The CDR3 extends over 13 amino acids. The V gene lost 6 bases and the J gene lost 6 bases, with 14 bases spanning the gap. The CDR3 coding sequence is TGTGCCAGCAGATGGGGGGTGGCCGCTGAAGCTTTCTTT. Protein product: CASRWGVAAEAFF.